This section outlines one T cell receptor beta chain sequence together with its context. What it recognizes is unknown. This CDR3 has 13 residues. Trimming removed 1 base at V and 3 bases at J, with 6 bases between. CDR1 is SGHNT and CDR2 is YENEEA in the germline V gene. This sample was taken from a study of a mutant IDH1 vaccine in newly diagnosed glioma. Study-wide background: Every participant had undergone radiotherapy, temozolomide, or both before, and most underwent both.

Time point defined: week 23, last vaccination. Vaccination comprised doses that each held 300 ug of mutant IDH1 20-mer peptide, plus topical imiquimod. Generated by immunoSEQ multiplex PCR, the TCRdb table keeps only in-frame clones and is missing some. The repertoire holds about 65,000 clones, with 70% to 90% as singletons. The rearrangement joins TRBV11-3 to TRBJ1-1, with unresolved D. The sequence was collected from a young man with glioma. The source material was PBMCs, sampled from a glioma patient whose treatment included an IDH1 peptide vaccine. CDR3 region: CASSLGRYTEAFF. The CDR3 DNA sequence: TGTGCCAGCAGCTTAGGACGATACACTGAAGCTTTCTTT.